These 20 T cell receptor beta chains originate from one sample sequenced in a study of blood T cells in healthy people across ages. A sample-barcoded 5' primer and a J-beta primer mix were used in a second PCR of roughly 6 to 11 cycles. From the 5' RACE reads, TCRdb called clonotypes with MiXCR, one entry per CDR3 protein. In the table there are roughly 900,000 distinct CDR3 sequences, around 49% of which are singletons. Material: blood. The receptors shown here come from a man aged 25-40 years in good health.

The CDR3 coding sequence is TGTGCCAGCAGCTCCGGGTCACCGGATTCACCCCTCCACTTT. Protein product: CASSSGSPDSPLHF. The chain carries TRBV7-3 and TRBJ1-6; D gene uncertain. There are 14 residues in the CDR3. The V and J ends lost 4 bases and 8 bases respectively, with 12 bases between them. Germline CDR1 SGHTA, CDR2 FQGTGA.

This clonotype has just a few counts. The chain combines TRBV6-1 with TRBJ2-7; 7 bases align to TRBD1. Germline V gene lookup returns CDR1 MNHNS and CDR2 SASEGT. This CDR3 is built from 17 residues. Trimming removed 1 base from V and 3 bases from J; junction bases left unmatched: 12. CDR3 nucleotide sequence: TGTGCCAGCAGTGAAGGTGTGAGTGGGACAGACCGCTACGAGCAGTACTTC. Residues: CASSEGVSGTDRYEQYF.

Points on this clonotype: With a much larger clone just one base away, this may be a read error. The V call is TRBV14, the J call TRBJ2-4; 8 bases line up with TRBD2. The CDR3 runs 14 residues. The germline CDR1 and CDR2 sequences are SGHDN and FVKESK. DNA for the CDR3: TGTGCCAGCAGCCAAGTGGCGGGGGGAAACTTTCAGTACTTC. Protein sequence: CASSQVAGGNFQYF. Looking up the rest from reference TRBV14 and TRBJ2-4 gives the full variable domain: EAGVTQFPSHSVIEKGQTVTLRCDPISGHDNLYWYRRVMGKEIKFLLHFVKESKQDESGMPNNRFLAERTGGTYSTLKVQPAELEDSGVYFCASSQVAGGNFQYFGAGTRLSVL.

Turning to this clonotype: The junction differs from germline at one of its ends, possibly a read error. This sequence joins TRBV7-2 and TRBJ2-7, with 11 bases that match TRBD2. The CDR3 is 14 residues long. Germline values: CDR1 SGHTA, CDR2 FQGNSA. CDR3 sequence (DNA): TGTGCCAGCAGTTTTAGCGGGGGGGAGCGCGAGCAGAACTTC. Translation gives CASSFSGGEREQNF. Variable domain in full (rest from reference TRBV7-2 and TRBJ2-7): GAGVSQSPSNKVTEKGKDVELRCDPISGHTALYWYRQSLGQGLEFLIYFQGNSAPDKSGLPSDRFSAERTGGSVSTLTIQRTQQEDSAVYLCASSFSGGEREQNFGPGTRLTVT.

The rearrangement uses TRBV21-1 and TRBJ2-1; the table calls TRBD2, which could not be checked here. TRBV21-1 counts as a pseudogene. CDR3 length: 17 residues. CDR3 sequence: CASSKDKGPGSYNEQFF. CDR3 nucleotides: TGTGCCAGCAGCAAAGATAAGGGCCCAGGCTCCTACAATGAGCAGTTCTTC.

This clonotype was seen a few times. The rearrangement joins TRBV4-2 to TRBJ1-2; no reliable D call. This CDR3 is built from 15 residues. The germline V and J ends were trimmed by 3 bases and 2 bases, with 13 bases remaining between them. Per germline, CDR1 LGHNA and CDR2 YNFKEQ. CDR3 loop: CASSQSLGNNYGYTF. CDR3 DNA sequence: TGTGCCAGCAGCCAGAGCTTGGGGAACAACTATGGCTACACCTTC.

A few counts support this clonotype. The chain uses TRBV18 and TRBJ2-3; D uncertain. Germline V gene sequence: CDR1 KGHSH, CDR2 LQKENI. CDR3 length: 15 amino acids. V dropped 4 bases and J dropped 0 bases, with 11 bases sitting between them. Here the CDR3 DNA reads TGTGCCAGCTCACAGCCCACAAAAAGCACAGATACGCAGTATTTT. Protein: CASSQPTKSTDTQYF.

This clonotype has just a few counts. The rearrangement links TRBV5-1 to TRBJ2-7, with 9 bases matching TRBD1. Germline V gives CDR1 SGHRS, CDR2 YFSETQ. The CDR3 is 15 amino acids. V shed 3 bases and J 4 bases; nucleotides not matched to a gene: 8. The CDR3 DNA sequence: TGCGCCAGCAGCTCAACCGAGACAGGGGGGTACGAGCAGTACTTC. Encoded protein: CASSSTETGGYEQYF. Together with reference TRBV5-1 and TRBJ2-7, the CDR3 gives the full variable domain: KAGVTQTPRYLIKTRGQQVTLSCSPISGHRSVSWYQQTPGQGLQFLFEYFSETQRNKGNFPGRFSGRQFSNSRSEMNVSTLELGDSALYLCASSSTETGGYEQYFGPGTRLTVT.

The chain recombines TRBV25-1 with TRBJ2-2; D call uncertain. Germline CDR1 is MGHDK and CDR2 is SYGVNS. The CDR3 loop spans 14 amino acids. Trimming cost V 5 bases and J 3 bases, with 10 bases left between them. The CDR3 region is CASSWTRDTGELFF. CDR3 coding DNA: TGTGCCAGCAGTTGGACCAGAGACACCGGGGAGCTGTTTTTT.

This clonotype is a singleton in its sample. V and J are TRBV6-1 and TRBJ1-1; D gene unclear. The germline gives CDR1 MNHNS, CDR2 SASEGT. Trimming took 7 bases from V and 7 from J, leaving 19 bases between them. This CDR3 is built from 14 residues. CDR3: CASIPSQAFGEAFF. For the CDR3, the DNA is TGTGCCAGCATTCCGAGCCAGGCGTTCGGTGAAGCTTTCTTT.

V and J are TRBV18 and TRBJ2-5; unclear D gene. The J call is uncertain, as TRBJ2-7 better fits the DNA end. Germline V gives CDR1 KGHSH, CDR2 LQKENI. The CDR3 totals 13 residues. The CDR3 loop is CASSPARVYEQYF. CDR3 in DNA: TGTGCCAGCTCGCCAGCAAGGGTGTACGAGCAGTACTTC.

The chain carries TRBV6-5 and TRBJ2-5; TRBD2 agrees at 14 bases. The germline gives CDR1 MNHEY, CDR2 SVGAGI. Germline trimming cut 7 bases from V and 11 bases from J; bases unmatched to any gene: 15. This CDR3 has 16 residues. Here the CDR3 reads CASTSWTSGGKGEQYF. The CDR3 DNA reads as TGTGCCAGCACCTCGTGGACTAGCGGGGGGAAGGGTGAGCAGTACTTC.

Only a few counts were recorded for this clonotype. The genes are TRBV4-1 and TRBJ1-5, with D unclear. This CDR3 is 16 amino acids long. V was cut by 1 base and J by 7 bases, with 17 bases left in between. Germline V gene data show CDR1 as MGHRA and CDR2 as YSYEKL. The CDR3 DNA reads TGCGCCAGCAGCCAAGTCAAGGCGTCTCTAGAGCAGCCCCAGCATTTT. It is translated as CASSQVKASLEQPQHF.

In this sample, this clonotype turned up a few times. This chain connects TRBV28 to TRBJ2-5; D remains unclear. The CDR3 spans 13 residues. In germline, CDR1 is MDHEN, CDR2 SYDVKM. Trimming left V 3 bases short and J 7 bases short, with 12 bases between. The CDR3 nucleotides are TGTGCCAGCAGTTTCTGGAACAAGGGGACCCAGTACTTC. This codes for CASSFWNKGTQYF.

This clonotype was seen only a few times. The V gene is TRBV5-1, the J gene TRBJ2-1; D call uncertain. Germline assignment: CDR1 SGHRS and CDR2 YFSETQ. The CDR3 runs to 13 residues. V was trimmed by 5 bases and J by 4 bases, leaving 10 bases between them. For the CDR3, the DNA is TGCGCCAGCAGATCCGACTCGTACAATGAGCAGTTCTTC. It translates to CASRSDSYNEQFF.

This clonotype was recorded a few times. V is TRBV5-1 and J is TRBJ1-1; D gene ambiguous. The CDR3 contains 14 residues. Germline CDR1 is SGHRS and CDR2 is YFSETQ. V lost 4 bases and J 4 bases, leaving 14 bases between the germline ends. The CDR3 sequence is CASSLFHDGTEAFF. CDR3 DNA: TGCGCCAGCAGCCTTTTCCATGATGGCACTGAAGCTTTCTTT.

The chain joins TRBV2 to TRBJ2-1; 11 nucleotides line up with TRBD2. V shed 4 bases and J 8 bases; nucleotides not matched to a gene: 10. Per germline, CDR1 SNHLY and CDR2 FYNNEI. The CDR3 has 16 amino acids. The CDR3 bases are TGTGCCAGCAGTGGGTATAGCGGGGGGGCTAAGGATGAGCAGTTCTTC. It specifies CASSGYSGGAKDEQFF.

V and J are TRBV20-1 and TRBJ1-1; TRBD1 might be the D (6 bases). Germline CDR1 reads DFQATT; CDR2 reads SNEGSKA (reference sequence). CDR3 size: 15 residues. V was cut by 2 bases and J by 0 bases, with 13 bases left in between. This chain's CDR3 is CSARKQGTMNTEAFF. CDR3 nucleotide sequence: TGCAGTGCTAGAAAACAGGGTACGATGAACACTGAAGCTTTCTTT.

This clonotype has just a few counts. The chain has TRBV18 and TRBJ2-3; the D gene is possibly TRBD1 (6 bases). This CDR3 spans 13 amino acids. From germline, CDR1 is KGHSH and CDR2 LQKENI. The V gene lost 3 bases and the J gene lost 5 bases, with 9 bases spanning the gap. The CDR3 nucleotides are TGTGCCAGCTCACCTGGGGGCAAAGATACGCAGTATTTT. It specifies CASSPGGKDTQYF.

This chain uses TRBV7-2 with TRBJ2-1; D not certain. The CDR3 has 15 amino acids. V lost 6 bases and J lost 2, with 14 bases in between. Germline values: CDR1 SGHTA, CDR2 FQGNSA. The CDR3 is CASSPSELPYNEQFF. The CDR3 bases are TGTGCCAGCAGTCCCAGCGAGCTCCCCTACAATGAGCAGTTCTTC.